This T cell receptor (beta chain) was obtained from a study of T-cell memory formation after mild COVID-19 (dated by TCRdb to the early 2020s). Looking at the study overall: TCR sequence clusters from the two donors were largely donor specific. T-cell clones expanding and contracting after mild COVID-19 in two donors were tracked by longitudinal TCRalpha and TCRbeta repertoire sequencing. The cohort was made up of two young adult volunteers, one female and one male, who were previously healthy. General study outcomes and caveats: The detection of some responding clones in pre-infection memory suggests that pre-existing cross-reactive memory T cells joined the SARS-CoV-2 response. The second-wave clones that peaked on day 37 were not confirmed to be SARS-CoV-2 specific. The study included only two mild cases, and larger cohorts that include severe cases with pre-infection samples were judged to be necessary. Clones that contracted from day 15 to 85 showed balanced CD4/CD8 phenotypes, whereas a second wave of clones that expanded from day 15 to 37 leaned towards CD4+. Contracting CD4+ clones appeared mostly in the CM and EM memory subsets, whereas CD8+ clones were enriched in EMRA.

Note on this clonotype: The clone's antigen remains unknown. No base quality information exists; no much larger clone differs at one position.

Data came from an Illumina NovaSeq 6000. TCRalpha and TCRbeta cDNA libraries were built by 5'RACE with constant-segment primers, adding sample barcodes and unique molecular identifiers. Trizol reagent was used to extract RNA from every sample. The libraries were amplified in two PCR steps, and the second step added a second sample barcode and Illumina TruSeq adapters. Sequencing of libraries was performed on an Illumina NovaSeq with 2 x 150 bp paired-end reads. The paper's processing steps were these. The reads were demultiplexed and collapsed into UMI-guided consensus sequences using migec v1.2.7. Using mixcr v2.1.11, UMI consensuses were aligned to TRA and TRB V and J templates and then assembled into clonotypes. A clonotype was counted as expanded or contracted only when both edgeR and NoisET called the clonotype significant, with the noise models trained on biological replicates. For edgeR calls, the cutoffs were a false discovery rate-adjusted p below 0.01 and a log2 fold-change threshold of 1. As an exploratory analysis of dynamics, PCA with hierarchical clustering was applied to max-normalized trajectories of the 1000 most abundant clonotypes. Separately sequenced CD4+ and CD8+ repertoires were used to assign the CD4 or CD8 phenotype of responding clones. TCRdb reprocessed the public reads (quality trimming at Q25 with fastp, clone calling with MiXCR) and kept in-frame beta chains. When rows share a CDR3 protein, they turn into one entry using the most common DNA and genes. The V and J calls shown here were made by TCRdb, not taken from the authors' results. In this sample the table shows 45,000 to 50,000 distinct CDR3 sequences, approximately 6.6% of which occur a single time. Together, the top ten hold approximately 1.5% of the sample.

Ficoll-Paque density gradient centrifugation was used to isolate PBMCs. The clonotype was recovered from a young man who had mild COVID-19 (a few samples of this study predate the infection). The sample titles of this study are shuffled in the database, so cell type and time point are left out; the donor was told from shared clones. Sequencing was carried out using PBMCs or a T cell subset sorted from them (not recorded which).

The nucleotide sequence is given as TGCGCCAGCAGTTCTCGAGGTGGGGAAGGTACTGAAGCTTTCTTT. Its amino acids are CASSSRGGEGTEAFF. The V and J genes are TRBV5-1 and TRBJ1-1, with the D gene too uncertain to name. Between the V and J ends, shortened by 5 bases and 5 bases respectively, the junction contains 19 bases. From the germline V gene, CDR1 is SGHRS and CDR2 is YFSETQ. The CDR3 holds 15 amino acids from the cysteine to the phenylalanine. Only the CDR3 portion is preserved as DNA: 45 bases, with reading frame beginning at the first base. The full variable domain, completed from the reference TRBV5-1 and TRBJ1-1 proteins outside the CDR3, reads KAGVTQTPRYLIKTRGQQVTLSCSPISGHRSVSWYQQTPGQGLQFLFEYFSETQRNKGNFPGRFSGRQFSNSRSEMNVSTLELGDSALYLCASSSRGGEGTEAFFGQGTRLTVV.